Listed here are 17 T cell receptor beta chains from one sample, sequenced in a study of CD8 T cells in Susac syndrome. A quantity of about 0.5 to 1 ug RNA underwent reverse transcription using random hexamers. TCRdb re-analysed the immunoSEQ multiplex PCR reads in MiXCR, keeping a single row per CDR3 protein. This sample has about 180,000 distinct CDR3 sequences; roughly 95% occur once, and the top ten carry 0.1% to 0.15%. Material for sequencing was CD4+ T cells from PBMCs. All receptors come from a human donor with Susac syndrome.

The sample holds a few counts of this clonotype. The CDR3 DNA sequence: TGTGCCAGCAGTTTAGACAGGGTCTCCTACGAGCAGTACTTC. Translation gives CASSLDRVSYEQYF. The chain joins TRBV12-3 or TRBV12-4 to TRBJ2-7; D is perhaps TRBD1 (6 bases). The CDR3 is 14 amino acids. Between the trimmed V and J ends, which lost 1 base and 0 bases, there was a span of 7 bases.

The chain links TRBV15 to TRBJ1-2; TRBD1 matches at 8 bases. V shed 2 bases, J shed 6 bases, and the junction held 2 bases outside the gene matches. CDR3 size: 13 residues. Germline CDR1 and CDR2: LNHNV and YYDKDF (reference sequence). CDR3 protein: CATSRRQGNGYTF. CDR3 DNA: TGTGCCACCAGCAGAAGACAGGGGAATGGCTACACCTTC.

The chain links TRBV19 to TRBJ2-5; D might be TRBD1 or TRBD2, each matching 5 bases. V was shortened by 5 bases and J by 3 bases, with 22 bases between the two germline ends. The CDR3 spans 17 residues. CDR1 is LNHDA and CDR2 is SQIVND in the germline V gene (reference sequence). CDR3 in DNA: TGTGCCAGTAGTGCCAGAGGCGCCGGGGCCCCGGAAGAGACCCAGTACTTC. Encoded protein: CASSARGAGAPEETQYF.

This chain connects TRBV13 to TRBJ1-2; tentative D call: TRBD1 (5 bases). Germline CDR1 is PRHDT and CDR2 is FYEKMQ (reference sequence). This CDR3 has 15 amino acids. Trimming took 5 bases from V and 2 from J, leaving 15 bases between them. The CDR3 nucleotides read TGTGCCAGCAGCAGGGGTACAGTCCCCAACTATGGCTACACCTTC. It codes for CASSRGTVPNYGYTF.

The gene calls are TRBV28 and TRBJ2-5, with a tentative D call TRBD2 (5 bases). The CDR3 covers 12 residues. V lost 10 bases to trimming and J lost 0 bases, with 9 bases between them. Germline V gene data show CDR1 as MDHEN and CDR2 as SYDVKM. The CDR3 region is CATDGDQETQYF. CDR3 in DNA: TGTGCCACCGACGGGGACCAAGAGACCCAGTACTTC.

This chain joins TRBV5-1 and TRBJ2-5, with 10 positions matching TRBD2. This CDR3 has 17 amino acids. In germline, CDR1 is SGHRS, CDR2 YFSETQ. V dropped 4 bases and J dropped 1; count of bases not matched to a gene: 10. This CDR3 is CASSRQRTSGPQETQYF. Here the CDR3 DNA reads TGCGCCAGCAGCCGCCAACGGACTAGCGGACCCCAAGAGACCCAGTACTTC.

The chain employs TRBV12-3 or TRBV12-4 and TRBJ2-1; 10 bases are shared with TRBD2. Trimming cost V 5 bases and J 3 bases; bases outside gene matches: 4. The CDR3 covers 15 residues. The CDR3 DNA is TGTGCCAGCAGTCCGGGACTAGCGTTCTACAATGAGCAGTTCTTC. Protein sequence: CASSPGLAFYNEQFF.

The chain carries TRBV29-1 and TRBJ2-7, with TRBD1 identical over 11 bases. CDR1 SQVTM and CDR2 ANQGSEA come from the germline V gene. This CDR3 is built from 12 residues. Losses at the gene ends were 4 bases for V and 5 bases for J; bases not matched to a gene: 1. The CDR3: CSVGTGGNEQYF. For the CDR3, the DNA is TGCAGCGTTGGGACAGGGGGCAACGAGCAGTACTTC.

The chain employs TRBV12-3 or TRBV12-4 and TRBJ2-3; 8 positions match TRBD2. Unmatched junction bases numbered 12, after V lost 10 bases and J lost 6 bases. The CDR3 is 14 amino acids. DNA of the CDR3: TGTGCCACCCGGGTAGCGGGATTTTCGGATACGCAGTATTTT. Translated: CATRVAGFSDTQYF.

This rearrangement joins TRBV7-8 to TRBJ2-1, with 10 nucleotides matching TRBD1. Germline CDR1 reads SGHVS; CDR2 reads FQNEAQ. V shed 3 bases and J 7 bases; nucleotides not matched to a gene: 6. The CDR3 length is 15 residues. Here the CDR3 reads CASSFIDRGPNEQFF. CDR3 DNA: TGTGCCAGCAGCTTTATTGACAGGGGGCCGAATGAGCAGTTCTTC.

This clonotype was counted only a few times. The chain carries TRBV7-3 and TRBJ2-5; no firm D call. The CDR3 sequence is 13 residues long. V was clipped by 2 bases and J by 5 bases, with 9 bases between them. The V gene's germline CDR1 is SGHTA and CDR2 FQGTGA. As DNA, the CDR3 is TGTGCCAGCAGCTTAGGGTCCGGGGAGACCCAGTACTTC. Amino acids: CASSLGSGETQYF. The full variable domain, its missing parts supplied by reference TRBV7-3 and TRBJ2-5, is GAGVSQTPSNKVTEKGKYVELRCDPISGHTALYWYRQSLGQGPEFLIYFQGTGAADDSGLPNDRFFAVRPEGSVSTLKIQRTERGDSAVYLCASSLGSGETQYFGPGTRLLVL.

This clonotype was found once. The chain joins TRBV20-1 to TRBJ1-5, with D tentatively TRBD1 (6 bases). V gave up 5 bases and J gave up 5 bases, with 22 bases separating them. Germline CDR1 DFQATT, CDR2 SNEGSKA (reference sequence). The CDR3 loop spans 16 amino acids. CDR3 loop: CSAGTGTKRTDQPQHF. The CDR3 DNA reads as TGCAGTGCTGGAACCGGGACAAAAAGGACTGATCAGCCCCAGCATTTT.

This chain joins TRBV29-1 and TRBJ2-1, with 12 nucleotides matching TRBD1. Germline V gives CDR1 SQVTM, CDR2 ANQGSEA. The CDR3 contains 16 residues. V lost 4 bases and J lost 7; bases outside the gene matches: 11. The CDR3 sequence: CSVGEPGQGAQNEQFF. CDR3 sequence (DNA): TGCAGCGTTGGTGAGCCGGGACAGGGGGCGCAAAATGAGCAGTTCTTC.

The rearrangement links TRBV5-1 to TRBJ2-5; no firm D call. This CDR3 contains 14 residues. The germline V gene encodes CDR1 SGHRS and CDR2 YFSETQ. With 4 bases removed from V and 3 bases from J, the gap between germline ends came to 13 bases. This CDR3 reads CASSPRANEETQYF. CDR3 sequence (DNA): TGCGCCAGCAGCCCCCGGGCCAACGAAGAGACCCAGTACTTC.

The rearrangement uses TRBV7-9 and TRBJ2-1; TRBD2 agrees at 9 bases. The CDR3 sequence is 16 residues long. CDR1 and CDR2 (germline): SEHNR, FQNEAQ (reference sequence). V lost 4 bases to trimming and J lost 4 bases; unmatched junction nucleotides: 8. CDR3 sequence: CASSWKGLADYNEQFF. In DNA form, the CDR3 reads TGTGCCAGCAGCTGGAAGGGACTAGCCGATTACAATGAGCAGTTCTTC. The full variable domain, with the rest looked up from reference TRBV7-9 and TRBJ2-1, is DTGVSQNPRHKITKRGQNVTFRCDPISEHNRLYWYRQTLGQGPEFLTYFQNEAQLEKSRLLSDRFSAERPKGSFSTLEIQRTEQGDSAMYLCASSWKGLADYNEQFFGPGTRLTVL.

The chain links TRBV20-1 to TRBJ2-2, with D uncertain. V gave up 0 bases and J gave up 4 bases, with 12 bases separating them. Germline V gives CDR1 DFQATT, CDR2 SNEGSKA (reference sequence). The CDR3 contains 15 residues. The CDR3 region is CSARDLLRITGELFF. In nucleotides, the CDR3 is TGCAGTGCTAGAGACCTCTTGAGGATCACCGGGGAGCTGTTTTTT.

This clonotype was counted once. This chain connects TRBV9 to TRBJ2-2; 13 bases line up with TRBD2. Germline CDR1 reads SGDLS; CDR2 reads YYNGEE. The CDR3 runs to 16 residues. The V gene end was trimmed by 4 bases and the J gene end by 3 bases; junction bases not matched to a gene: 3. CDR3 nucleotides: TGTGCCAGCAGCTTCGGACTAGCGGGGGACACCGGGGAGCTGTTTTTT. Encoded protein: CASSFGLAGDTGELFF.